Listed here are 17 T cell receptor beta chains from one sample, sequenced in a study of shared clonotypes between healthy human individuals. Only in-frame clones appear in the TCRdb table, and some are missing; sequencing was by immunoSEQ multiplex PCR. The sample has about 480,000 clones; about three quarters are singletons. The specimen was PBMCs. The receptors stem from a woman aged 40 to 50 in good health. Some clones in this sample may be carry-over from other donors' samples.

This CDR3 is CASRKNPGTSGNNEQFF. CDR3 nucleotides: TGTGCCAGCAGAAAGAATCCCGGGACTAGCGGGAACAATGAGCAGTTCTTC. The gene calls are TRBV5-6 and TRBJ2-1; TRBD2 matches 13 bases. Unmatched junction bases numbered 10, after V lost 5 bases and J lost 5 bases. Germline CDR1 is SGHDT and CDR2 is YYEEEE. The CDR3 covers 17 residues.

This clone was detected a few times. The gene calls are TRBV28 and TRBJ2-2, with D perhaps TRBD1 or TRBD2 (5 bases each). This CDR3 is built from 16 residues. The V gene's germline CDR1 is MDHEN and CDR2 SYDVKM. V was shortened by 6 bases and J by 3 bases, with 17 bases between the two germline ends. CDR3 nucleotide sequence: TGTGCCAGCAGCCTTGAGAGGGGATGGGACACCGGGGAGCTGTTTTTT. The encoded protein is CASSLERGWDTGELFF.

Turning to this clone: Different DNA sequences within this sample yield the same CDR3. The J gene is TRBJ1-2, the V gene TRBV6-6; D uncertain. CDR3 length: 12 amino acids. The V and J ends lost 6 bases and 5 bases respectively, with 10 bases between them. Looked up from germline, CDR1 is MNHNY and CDR2 is SVGAGI (reference sequence). The chain's CDR3 is CASSPEVYGYTF. DNA for the CDR3: TGTGCCAGCAGCCCCGAAGTATATGGCTACACCTTC.

This chain joins TRBV19 and TRBJ1-4, with 7 bases lining up with TRBD1. The V gene end was trimmed by 6 bases and the J gene end by 7 bases; junction bases not matched to a gene: 8. The CDR3 spans 14 residues. CDR1 and CDR2 from the germline V gene are LNHDA and SQIVND (reference sequence). For the CDR3, the DNA is TGTGCCAGTAGAACCGACAGGGAGGGTGAAAAACTGTTTTTT. It is translated as CASRTDREGEKLFF.

The genes are TRBV18 and TRBJ2-2; D perhaps matches TRBD1 (5 bases). V was shortened by 3 bases and J by 0 bases, with 14 bases between the two germline ends. The CDR3 sequence is 17 residues long. The germline V gene encodes CDR1 KGHSH and CDR2 LQKENI. CDR3 loop: CASSPRAQGPNTGELFF. For the CDR3, the DNA is TGTGCCAGCTCACCTCGGGCGCAGGGCCCGAACACCGGGGAGCTGTTTTTT.

J is TRBJ2-5 and V is TRBV5-8, with 7 nucleotides matching TRBD2. This CDR3 spans 13 amino acids. The V and J ends lost 3 bases and 11 bases, in that order; junction bases with no gene match: 10. From germline, CDR1 is SGHTS and CDR2 YDEGEE. In nucleotides, the CDR3 is TGTGCCAGCAGCTCAATGGGCGGGAGAGAGCAGTACTTC. Translated: CASSSMGGREQYF.

V usage is TRBV27 and J usage is TRBJ1-5; possible D gene TRBD1, 6 bases. Germline-derived CDR1 and CDR2 are MNHEY and SMNVEV (reference sequence). The length of the CDR3 is 18 residues. V lost 4 bases to trimming and J lost 0 bases, with 19 bases between them. This CDR3 is CASSSLTGIYYSNQPQHF. In DNA, the CDR3 is TGTGCCAGCAGTTCCCTGACAGGAATTTATTATAGCAATCAGCCCCAGCATTTT.

The rearrangement uses TRBV11-2 and TRBJ2-7; D is ambiguous. The CDR3 consists of 13 residues. Per the germline V gene, CDR1 is SGHAT and CDR2 is FQNNGV. Trimming took 5 bases from V and 2 from J, leaving 10 bases between them. Written as DNA, the CDR3 is TGTGCCAGCAGCCCAGCAGTGCCCTACGAGCAGTACTTC. Amino acids: CASSPAVPYEQYF.

This clone has just one count. The chain links TRBV7-2 to TRBJ2-3; maybe TRBD1 (5 bases). Germline V CDR1 and CDR2: SGHTA, FQGNSA. CDR3 size: 12 residues. V was pared by 0 bases and J by 12 bases, with 10 bases between. The CDR3 is CASSLAQGVQYF. In DNA, the CDR3 is TGTGCCAGCAGCTTAGCGCAAGGGGTCCAGTATTTT.

This chain connects TRBV13 to TRBJ2-6; TRBD2 matches 10 bases. The ends lost 5 bases at V and 8 bases at J; junction bases unmatched: 9. CDR1 and CDR2 from the germline V gene are PRHDT and FYEKMQ (reference sequence). CDR3 length: 16 amino acids. CDR3 amino acids: CASSRGTSASPNVLTF. CDR3 coding DNA: TGTGCCAGCAGCCGTGGGACTAGCGCCTCTCCCAACGTCCTGACTTTC.

The chain uses TRBV7-8 and TRBJ2-5; no clear D. The CDR3 sequence is 17 residues long. V shed 3 bases and J shed 5 bases, with 22 bases lying between them. CDR1 SGHVS and CDR2 FQNEAQ come from the germline V gene. The CDR3 DNA is TGTGCCAGCAGCTTTCGCTCTGGGCGTCCCCAAGGGGAGACCCAGTACTTC. Its protein product is CASSFRSGRPQGETQYF.

The V gene is TRBV28, the J gene TRBJ2-7, with D maybe TRBD2 (5 bases). Germline V gene sequence: CDR1 MDHEN, CDR2 SYDVKM. Trimming left V 6 bases short and J 5 bases short, with 20 bases between. The CDR3 spans 15 residues. CDR3 bases: TGTGCCAGCAGAACCCAAGTGGCTAGCTACAACGAGCAGTACTTC. Its translation: CASRTQVASYNEQYF.

This CDR3 is CASSPGTGYEKLFF. The CDR3 DNA sequence: TGTGCCAGCTCACCTGGGACAGGGTATGAAAAACTGTTTTTT. This rearrangement joins TRBV18 to TRBJ1-4, with 9 bases fitting TRBD1. The junction had 2 bases not matched to a gene; V was cut back by 3 bases and J by 6 bases. The CDR3 consists of 14 residues. Germline V lookup: CDR1 KGHSH, CDR2 LQKENI.

V gene TRBV4-1 combines with J gene TRBJ1-6; D remains ambiguous. CDR1 is MGHRA and CDR2 is YSYEKL in the germline V gene. Trimming left V 1 base short and J 9 bases short, with 25 bases between. The length of the CDR3 is 19 residues. For the CDR3, the DNA is TGCGCCAGCAGCCAAGTGGGAGGATCCGCCTTACGTGGAAGTTCACCCCTCCACTTT. Protein product: CASSQVGGSALRGSSPLHF.

A remark on this clone: Other nucleotide sequences from this sample produce the same CDR3. V is TRBV5-1 and J is TRBJ2-7; TRBD2 agrees at 10 bases. The CDR3 runs to 14 residues. V lost 4 bases, J lost 4 bases, and 5 bases stayed unmatched. Germline V gene sequence: CDR1 SGHRS, CDR2 YFSETQ. CDR3 loop: CASSRSGGDYEQYF. The CDR3, as DNA: TGCGCCAGCAGCCGGAGCGGGGGGGATTACGAGCAGTACTTC.

The V gene is TRBV5-4, the J gene TRBJ2-7, with 7 bases aligning to TRBD1. The CDR3 is 14 amino acids. Germline CDR1 reads SGHNT; CDR2 reads YYREEE (reference sequence). Trimming took 2 bases from V and 2 from J; bases not matched to a gene: 4. The CDR3 loop is CASSLGQAAYEQYF. CDR3 bases: TGTGCCAGCAGCTTAGGACAGGCAGCCTACGAGCAGTACTTC.

The chain joins TRBV28 to TRBJ2-2, with 15 bases aligning to TRBD2. With 1 base clipped from V and 1 base from J, the junction kept 7 bases outside the gene matches. This CDR3 spans 20 amino acids. The germline gives CDR1 MDHEN, CDR2 SYDVKM. DNA for the CDR3: TGTGCCAGCAGTTTATCTAGGACTAGCGGGAGGGCCTGGAACACCGGGGAGCTGTTTTTT. Residues: CASSLSRTSGRAWNTGELFF.